The T cell receptor (beta chain) described here comes from a study of cytomegalovirus exposure and HLA in healthy donors. V was clipped by 4 bases and J by 0 bases, with 10 bases between them. CDR3 size: 14 residues. Looked up from germline, CDR1 is SGDLS and CDR2 is YYNGEE. Primers: 60 Vbeta forward and 13 Jbeta reverse. The table came from immunoSEQ multiplex PCR; TCRdb's copy has only in-frame clones and leaves some out. Of 150,000 or so clones in the sample, over 65% were seen once. The sequence derives from a man aged 25 to 45 in good health and CMV-seronegative. The sequenced material came from PBMCs. The chain carries TRBV9 and TRBJ1-1, with unresolved D. CDR3 sequence (DNA): TGTGCCAGCAGCCGAGGAGGGTTGAACACTGAAGCTTTCTTT. Protein product: CASSRGGLNTEAFF.